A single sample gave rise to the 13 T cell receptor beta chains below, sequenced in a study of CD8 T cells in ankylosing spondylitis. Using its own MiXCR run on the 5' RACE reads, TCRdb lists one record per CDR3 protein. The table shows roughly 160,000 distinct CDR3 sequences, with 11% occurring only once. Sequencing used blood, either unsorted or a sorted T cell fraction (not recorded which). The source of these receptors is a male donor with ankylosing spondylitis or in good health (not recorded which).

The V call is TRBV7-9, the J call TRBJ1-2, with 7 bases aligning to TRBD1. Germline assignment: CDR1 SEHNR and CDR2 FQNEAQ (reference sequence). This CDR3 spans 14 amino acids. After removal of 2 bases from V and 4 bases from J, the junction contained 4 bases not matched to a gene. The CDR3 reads CASSLKGQPYGYTF. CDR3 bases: TGTGCCAGCAGCTTAAAGGGACAGCCCTATGGCTACACCTTC.

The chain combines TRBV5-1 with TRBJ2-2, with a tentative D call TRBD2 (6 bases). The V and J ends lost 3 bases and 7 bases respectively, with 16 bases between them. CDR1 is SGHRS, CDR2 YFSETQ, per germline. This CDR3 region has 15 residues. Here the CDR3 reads CASSWTTSAGGELFF. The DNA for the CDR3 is TGCGCCAGCAGCTGGACGACTAGTGCGGGCGGGGAGCTGTTTTTT. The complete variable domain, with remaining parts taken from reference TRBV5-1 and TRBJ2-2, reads KAGVTQTPRYLIKTRGQQVTLSCSPISGHRSVSWYQQTPGQGLQFLFEYFSETQRNKGNFPGRFSGRQFSNSRSEMNVSTLELGDSALYLCASSWTTSAGGELFFGEGSRLTVL.

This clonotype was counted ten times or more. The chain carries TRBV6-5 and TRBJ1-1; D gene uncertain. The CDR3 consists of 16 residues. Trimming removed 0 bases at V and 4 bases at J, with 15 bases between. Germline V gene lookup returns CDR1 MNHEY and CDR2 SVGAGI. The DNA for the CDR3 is TGTGCCAGCAGTTACTCGCTCTTGGGTTCGGGCACTGAAGCTTTCTTT. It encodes CASSYSLLGSGTEAFF.

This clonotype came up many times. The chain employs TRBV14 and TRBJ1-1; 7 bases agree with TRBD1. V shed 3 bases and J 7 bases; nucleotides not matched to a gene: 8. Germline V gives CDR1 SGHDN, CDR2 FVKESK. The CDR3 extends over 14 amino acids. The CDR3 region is CASSHFDRDREAFF. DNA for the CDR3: TGTGCCAGCAGCCACTTCGACAGGGACCGTGAAGCTTTCTTT.

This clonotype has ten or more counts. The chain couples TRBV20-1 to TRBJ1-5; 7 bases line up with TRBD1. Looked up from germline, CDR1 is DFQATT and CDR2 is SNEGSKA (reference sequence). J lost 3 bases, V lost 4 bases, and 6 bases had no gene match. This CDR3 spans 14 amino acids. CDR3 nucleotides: TGCAGTGCTAAGTGGGGACAGTTCAATCAGCCCCAGCATTTT. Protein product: CSAKWGQFNQPQHF.

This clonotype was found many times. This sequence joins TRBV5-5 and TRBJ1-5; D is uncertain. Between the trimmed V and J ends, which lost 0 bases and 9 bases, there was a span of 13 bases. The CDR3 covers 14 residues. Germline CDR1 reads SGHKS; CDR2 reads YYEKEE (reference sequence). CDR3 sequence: CASSLGPDNRPQHF. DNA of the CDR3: TGTGCCAGCAGCTTGGGGCCCGACAATAGGCCCCAGCATTTT.

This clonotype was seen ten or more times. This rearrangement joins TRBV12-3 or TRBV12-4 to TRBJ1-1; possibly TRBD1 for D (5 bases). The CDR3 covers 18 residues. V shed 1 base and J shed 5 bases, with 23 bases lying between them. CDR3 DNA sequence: TGTGCCAGCAGTTTAGAGGAGGGGCTTGGGGGAAGTGGTACTGAAGCTTTCTTT. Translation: CASSLEEGLGGSGTEAFF.

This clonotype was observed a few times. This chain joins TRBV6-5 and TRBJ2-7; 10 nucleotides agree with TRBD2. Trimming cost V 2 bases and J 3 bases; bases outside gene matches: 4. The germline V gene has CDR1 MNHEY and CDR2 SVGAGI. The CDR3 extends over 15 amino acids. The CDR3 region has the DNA TGTGCCAGCAGTTACAGGACTAGCGGAATCTACGAGCAGTACTTC. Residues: CASSYRTSGIYEQYF.

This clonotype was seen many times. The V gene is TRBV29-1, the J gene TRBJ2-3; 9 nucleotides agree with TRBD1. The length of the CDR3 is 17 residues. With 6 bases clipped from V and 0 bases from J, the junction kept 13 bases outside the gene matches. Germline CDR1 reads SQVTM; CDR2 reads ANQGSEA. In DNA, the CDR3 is TGCAGCGTCCTCCTCGGGCAGGGACAGGGAAGCACAGATACGCAGTATTTT. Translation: CSVLLGQGQGSTDTQYF.

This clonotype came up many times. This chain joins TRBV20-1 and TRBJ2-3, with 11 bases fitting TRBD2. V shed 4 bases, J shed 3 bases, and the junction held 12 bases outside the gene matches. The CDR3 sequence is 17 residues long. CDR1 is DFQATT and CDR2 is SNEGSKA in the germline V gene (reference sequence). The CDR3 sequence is CSAIWASGRLTTDTQYF. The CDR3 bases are TGCAGTGCTATTTGGGCTAGCGGGAGGCTCACTACAGATACGCAGTATTTT.

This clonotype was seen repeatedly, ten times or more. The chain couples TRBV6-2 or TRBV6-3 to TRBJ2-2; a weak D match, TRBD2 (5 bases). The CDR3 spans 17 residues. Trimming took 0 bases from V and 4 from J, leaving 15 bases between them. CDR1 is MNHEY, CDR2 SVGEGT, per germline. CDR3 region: CASSYSVDRGFTGELFF. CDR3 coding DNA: TGTGCCAGCAGTTACTCGGTCGATCGGGGTTTCACCGGGGAGCTGTTTTTT.

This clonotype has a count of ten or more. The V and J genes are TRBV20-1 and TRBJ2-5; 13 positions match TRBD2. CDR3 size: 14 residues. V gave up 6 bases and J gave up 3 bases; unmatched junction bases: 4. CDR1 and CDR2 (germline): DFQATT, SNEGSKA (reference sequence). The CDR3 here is CSARTSGGKETQYF. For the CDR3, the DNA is TGCAGTGCCAGGACTAGCGGGGGCAAAGAGACCCAGTACTTC.

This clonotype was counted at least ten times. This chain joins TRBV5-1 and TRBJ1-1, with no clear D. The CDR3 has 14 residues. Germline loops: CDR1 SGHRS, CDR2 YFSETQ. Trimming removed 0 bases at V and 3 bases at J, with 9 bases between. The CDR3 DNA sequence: TGCGCCAGCAGCTTGGAATCCGCGTACACTGAAGCTTTCTTT. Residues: CASSLESAYTEAFF. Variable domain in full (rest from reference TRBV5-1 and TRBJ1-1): KAGVTQTPRYLIKTRGQQVTLSCSPISGHRSVSWYQQTPGQGLQFLFEYFSETQRNKGNFPGRFSGRQFSNSRSEMNVSTLELGDSALYLCASSLESAYTEAFFGQGTRLTVV.